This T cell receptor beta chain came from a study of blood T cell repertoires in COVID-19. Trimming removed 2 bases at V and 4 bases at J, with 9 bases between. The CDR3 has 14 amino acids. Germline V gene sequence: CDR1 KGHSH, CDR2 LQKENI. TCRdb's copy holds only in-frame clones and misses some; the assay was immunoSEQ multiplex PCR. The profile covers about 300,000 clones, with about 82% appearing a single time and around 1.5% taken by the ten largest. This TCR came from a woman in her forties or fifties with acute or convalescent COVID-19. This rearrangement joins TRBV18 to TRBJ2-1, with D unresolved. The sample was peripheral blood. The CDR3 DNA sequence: TGTGCCAGCTCACCAATCCGCGATTACAATGAGCAGTTCTTC. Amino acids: CASSPIRDYNEQFF.